The following is a T cell receptor beta chain sequence with its context. Cohorts were based on clinical histories the participants reported. V was cut by 2 bases and J by 5 bases, with 12 bases left in between. The CDR3 is 14 residues long. The germline V gene encodes CDR1 LNHDA and CDR2 SQIVND (reference sequence). The sample belongs to a study of blood T cell repertoires in COVID-19. Study-wide background: Specimens from acute and convalescent COVID-19 originated in the United States, Italy and Spain.

How the authors handled the data: Estimation of nucleated cell counts relied on the amplification of reference gene primers. Using immunoSEQ multiplex PCR, the repertoire was profiled, and TCRdb retains in-frame clones only, with some absent. Clone size and V and J calls were adopted from that table, with D and trimming inferred from the DNA. The data show 320,000 or so clones, roughly 87% seen once. Specimen: PBMCs or T cells enriched from blood (not recorded which). The chain has TRBV19 and TRBJ1-1; no definite D call. The TCR comes from a woman in her thirties who had recovered from COVID-19. CDR3 region: CASSISGRGTEAFF. CDR3 nucleotides: TGTGCCAGTAGTATATCGGGCAGAGGGACTGAAGCTTTCTTT.